This T cell receptor beta chain was recorded in a study of blood T cell repertoires in COVID-19. The age range of participants was about 18 to 89 years, with residence in about two dozen US areas. Cohorts were determined from participant-reported clinical history. All recovered Cohort 3 donors got two negative PCRs, got clearance, or saw symptom resolution. Per the original data handling: Estimation of nucleated cell counts relied on the amplification of reference gene primers. Sequencing used immunoSEQ multiplex PCR; TCRdb keeps in-frame clones, though not all of them. V, J and clone size are those of that table, while D and trimming were read from the DNA. Counted here are about 180,000 clones, around 86% occurring once; the ten biggest clones make up about 9.7%. Trimming cost V 1 base and J 2 bases; bases outside gene matches: 6. The CDR3 runs to 16 residues. Germline V gene sequence: CDR1 LGHNT, CDR2 FRNRAP.

The sequence was collected from a woman in her 30s who had recovered from COVID-19. Sample: PBMCs or T cells enriched from blood (not recorded which). The chain couples TRBV12-5 to TRBJ2-5; 8 bases agree with TRBD2. The DNA for the CDR3 is TGTGCTAGTGGTTTGGAGGCTAGCGGGCCTCAAGAGACCCAGTACTTC. This gives the protein CASGLEASGPQETQYF.